A single sample is the source of the 10 T cell receptor beta chains below, sequenced in a study of patients and donors after allogeneic stem cell transplantation. In TCRdb, the RT-PCR reads were re-called with MiXCR into one record per CDR3 protein. This table holds approximately 150,000 distinct CDR3 sequences, approximately 40% found once. The specimen was blood, either unsorted or a sorted T cell fraction (not recorded which). The receptors come from a human donor who was either an allogeneic HSCT recipient or a stem cell or donor lymphocyte infusion donor (not recorded which). It is not recorded whose cells these are; they may come from a transplant donor.

This clonotype was seen a handful of times. This rearrangement joins TRBV10-2 to TRBJ1-5; D call uncertain. This CDR3 is 15 amino acids long. Trimming stripped 2 bases from V and 2 bases from J, with 10 bases between. Germline assignment: CDR1 WSHSY and CDR2 SAAADI. CDR3 region: CASSEVSSRNQPQHF. As DNA, the CDR3 is TGCGCCAGCAGTGAGGTGTCATCACGCAATCAGCCCCAGCATTTT.

J is TRBJ2-7 and V is TRBV13, with D perhaps TRBD2 (6 bases). Trimming took off 5 bases at V and 9 bases at J, with 14 bases between the two ends. This CDR3 contains 12 residues. Germline CDR1 PRHDT, CDR2 FYEKMQ (reference sequence). CDR3: CASSQGGDRQYF. The CDR3 nucleotides read TGTGCCAGCAGCCAAGGCGGGGATCGGCAGTACTTC.

The chain links TRBV6-6 to TRBJ1-6; D may be TRBD1 (6 bases). V lost 6 bases and J 5 bases, leaving 17 bases between the germline ends. The CDR3 sequence is 16 residues long. Germline values: CDR1 MNHNY, CDR2 SVGAGI (reference sequence). This chain's CDR3 is CASSQLGAGDNSPLHF. The CDR3 DNA sequence: TGTGCCAGCAGCCAACTGGGGGCAGGGGATAATTCACCCCTCCACTTT.

This clonotype was observed a handful of times. V is TRBV12-3 or TRBV12-4 and J is TRBJ2-1; 7 bases are a match to TRBD1. V lost 8 bases to trimming and J lost 7 bases; unmatched junction nucleotides: 8. CDR3 length equals 13 residues. CDR3 in amino acids: CASRVGGGNEQFF. The CDR3 region has the DNA TGTGCCAGCCGGGTAGGGGGCGGGAATGAGCAGTTCTTC.

This clonotype was picked up a small number of times. This chain connects TRBV6-2 or TRBV6-3 to TRBJ1-1, with D hard to call. The CDR3 consists of 12 residues. Trimming took 7 bases from V and 13 from J, leaving 19 bases between them. Germline CDR1 and CDR2: MNHEY and SVGEGT. The CDR3 sequence is CASTYAGSEVFF. The CDR3 nucleotides read TGTGCCAGCACTTATGCAGGCTCTGAGGTTTTCTTT.

This clonotype was counted between two and nine times. J is TRBJ1-3 and V is TRBV6-2 or TRBV6-3, with a possible D match to TRBD1 (6 bases). Per germline, CDR1 MNHEY and CDR2 SVGEGT. The CDR3 consists of 14 residues. With 0 bases removed from V and 4 bases from J, the gap between germline ends came to 7 bases. The CDR3 DNA reads TGTGCCAGCAGTTACTCCGGACAGGGAAACACCATATATTTT. It translates to CASSYSGQGNTIYF.

There are a few counts of this clonotype. The CDR3: CASSGRDLYGYTF. The DNA for the CDR3 is TGTGCCAGCAGCGGGAGGGACCTCTATGGCTACACCTTC. The chain carries TRBV9 and TRBJ1-2; maybe TRBD1 (5 bases). Per germline, CDR1 SGDLS and CDR2 YYNGEE. The CDR3 consists of 13 residues. V lost 3 bases to trimming and J lost 4 bases, with 10 bases between them.

The CDR3 DNA follows: TGTGCCACCTCGGACTACCCCGAGACCCAGTACTTC. Translated: CATSDYPETQYF. This chain uses TRBV15 with TRBJ2-5, with a weak D call TRBD2 (6 bases). Germline CDR1 and CDR2: LNHNV and YYDKDF (reference sequence). This CDR3 is built from 12 residues. Trimming pared 8 bases from V and 5 bases from J, leaving 12 bases between.

This clonotype was counted only a few times. This chain connects TRBV7-2 to TRBJ1-2; 7 bases agree with TRBD1. CDR1 is SGHTA and CDR2 is FQGNSA in the germline V gene. The CDR3 runs 14 residues. Germline trimming cut 2 bases from V and 5 bases from J; bases unmatched to any gene: 5. In nucleotides, the CDR3 is TGTGCCAGCAGCTTATGGGGACAGACTTATGGCTACACCTTC. Translated: CASSLWGQTYGYTF.

The chain carries TRBV12-3 or TRBV12-4 and TRBJ1-5; 9 bases match TRBD1. The CDR3 loop spans 15 amino acids. The trim removed 4 bases at V and 5 bases at J, leaving 6 bases unmatched. CDR3 region: CASSSGTGLDQPQHF. The CDR3 bases are TGTGCCAGCAGTTCGGGGACAGGGTTGGATCAGCCCCAGCATTTT.